What follows describes a single TCR beta chain. This entry comes from a study of blood T cell repertoires in COVID-19. Turning to the study itself: The samples span acute and convalescent COVID-19 from the United States, Italy and Spain. Nucleic acid was either cDNA or gDNA, and it came from T cells, B-cell-depleted T cells, or PBMCs.

CDR3 length: 17 amino acids. V was pared by 5 bases and J by 9 bases, with 26 bases between. Germline loops: CDR1 MNHEY, CDR2 SMNVEV (reference sequence). Original handling: Cell counts per sample came from amplifying reference gene primers. The table came from immunoSEQ multiplex PCR; TCRdb's copy has only in-frame clones and leaves some out. The V and J calls and clone size come from that table; D and trimming were worked out from the DNA. In the table there are under 300,000 clones, roughly 89% of which are singletons. The sequencing input was peripheral blood. This receptor was obtained from a woman aged 35 to 49 who had recovered from COVID-19. The chain links TRBV27 to TRBJ1-5; D might be TRBD1 (6 bases). CDR3 residues: CASSPVSQSGAVRPQHF. DNA for the CDR3: TGTGCCAGCAGTCCGGTCTCGCAATCAGGGGCCGTCCGGCCCCAGCATTTT.